The present TCR beta chain was sequenced within a study of shared clonotypes between healthy human individuals. TCRdb's table, derived via immunoSEQ multiplex PCR, lists solely in-frame clones and lacks some. The table records roughly 380,000 clones, 96% of them present only once. Germline V gene sequence: CDR1 MNHEY, CDR2 SVGAGI. This CDR3 spans 13 amino acids. J was trimmed by 7 bases and V by 6 bases; bases with no gene match: 5. Worth noting for this clone: Its specificity is unknown.

Whole-study results and caveats: For naive CD4 cells, around 5% of clonotypes were shared across a handful of donors. Non-shared clonotypes had lower generation probabilities than clonotypes shared by all four sorted-subset donors. Blood was the sole source, and tissue repertoires probably differ.

The rearrangement uses TRBV6-5 and TRBJ2-2, with 7 positions matching TRBD2. Sequences were obtained from memory CD8+ T cells sorted from blood. The subset is: CD45RO+ cells pooled with CCR7-negative TemRA cells. This TCR was recovered from a man under 40 in good health. Here the CDR3 reads CASRREWGGELFF. The CDR3 coding sequence is TGTGCCAGCAGGCGGGAGTGGGGCGGGGAGCTGTTTTTT.